One sample yielded the 20 T cell receptor beta chains listed below, sequenced in a study of graft-versus-host responses after intestinal transplantation. TCRdb's table, derived via immunoSEQ multiplex PCR, lists solely in-frame clones and lacks some. The repertoire holds about 97,000 clones, with around 92% as singletons. Which antigens these TCRs recognize remains unknown. The sample was unstimulated CD4+ T cells sorted from spleen or lymph node cells, taken before transplant. These receptors all come from a human donor who was the organ donor for an intestinal transplant.

J is TRBJ1-2 and V is TRBV5-4; the D is unclear. The germline CDR1 and CDR2 sequences are SGHNT and YYREEE (reference sequence). CDR3 length equals 14 residues. The V end lost 0 bases, the J end lost 1 base, and 7 bases lay between the germline ends. CDR3 sequence (DNA): TGTGCCAGCAGCTTGGCCGGTGTTAACTATGGCTACACCTTC. Translated: CASSLAGVNYGYTF. Looking up the rest from reference TRBV5-4 and TRBJ1-2 gives the full variable domain: ETGVTQSPTHLIKTRGQQVTLRCSSQSGHNTVSWYQQALGQGPQFIFQYYREEENGRGNFPPRFSGLQFPNYSSELNVNALELDDSALYLCASSLAGVNYGYTFGSGTRLTVV.

The chain has TRBV9 and TRBJ2-7; 7 bases agree with TRBD2. Germline loops: CDR1 SGDLS, CDR2 YYNGEE. This CDR3 region has 14 residues. V lost 3 bases and J lost 2; bases outside the gene matches: 5. CDR3 nucleotides: TGTGCCAGCAGCGGTAGCGGGTTGACCTACGAGCAGTACTTC. This gives the protein CASSGSGLTYEQYF.

The rearrangement joins TRBV5-1 to TRBJ2-3, with 10 positions matching TRBD2. The CDR3 runs to 16 residues. The V gene end was trimmed by 6 bases and the J gene end by 1 base; junction bases not matched to a gene: 8. In germline, CDR1 is SGHRS, CDR2 YFSETQ. The CDR3 bases are TGCGCCAGCACCCTTGACCTAGCGGGGGGCACAGATACGCAGTATTTT. This translates into CASTLDLAGGTDTQYF. The variable domain in full, with the rest retrieved from reference TRBV5-1 and TRBJ2-3, is KAGVTQTPRYLIKTRGQQVTLSCSPISGHRSVSWYQQTPGQGLQFLFEYFSETQRNKGNFPGRFSGRQFSNSRSEMNVSTLELGDSALYLCASTLDLAGGTDTQYFGPGTRLTVL.

The chain joins TRBV28 to TRBJ2-3; 12 nucleotides align to TRBD1. CDR1 MDHEN and CDR2 SYDVKM come from the germline V gene. This CDR3 is built from 14 residues. With 7 bases clipped from V and 9 bases from J, the junction kept 8 bases outside the gene matches. CDR3 region: CASNRDRGLLTQYF. The CDR3, as DNA: TGTGCCAGCAACCGGGACAGGGGGCTATTGACGCAGTATTTT.

The gene calls are TRBV4-2 and TRBJ2-1, with a weak D call TRBD1 (6 bases). V was pared by 1 base and J by 5 bases, with 12 bases between. This CDR3 is built from 15 residues. CDR1 and CDR2 from the germline V gene are LGHNA and YNFKEQ. CDR3 region: CASSQAWGRNNEQFF. The CDR3 nucleotides read TGTGCCAGCAGCCAAGCCTGGGGGCGCAACAATGAGCAGTTCTTC.

The chain links TRBV10-3 to TRBJ2-5; D gene unclear. Trimming took 4 bases from V and 2 from J, leaving 8 bases between them. The germline V gene has CDR1 ENHRY and CDR2 SYGVKD. The CDR3 has 13 residues. The DNA for the CDR3 is TGTGCCATCAGTGTGCGGCTTCAAGAGACCCAGTACTTC. Translating gives CAISVRLQETQYF.

The rearrangement uses TRBV4-3 and TRBJ2-5; a weak D match, TRBD2 (5 bases). Germline CDR1 LGHNA, CDR2 YSLEER. The V end was cut by 0 bases, the J end by 0 bases, with 14 bases between. The CDR3 contains 17 residues. This CDR3 reads CASSQDSVEVHQETQYF. The CDR3 nucleotides read TGCGCCAGCAGCCAAGATTCGGTGGAGGTCCACCAAGAGACCCAGTACTTC.

The genes are TRBV9 and TRBJ2-6; 7 nucleotides agree with TRBD1. The CDR3 contains 14 residues. Per the germline V gene, CDR1 is SGDLS and CDR2 is YYNGEE. J gave up 3 bases and V 3 bases, and 0 bases lay outside the gene matches. The CDR3: CASSGQGGANVLTF. CDR3 DNA: TGTGCCAGCAGCGGACAGGGTGGGGCCAACGTCCTGACTTTC.

The chain links TRBV4-1 to TRBJ2-5, with D hard to call. The J call may be wrong; the DNA end is better matched by TRBJ2-7. The CDR3 spans 17 residues. CDR1 is MGHRA, CDR2 YSYEKL, per germline. This CDR3 is CASSRNTGGSKPYEQYF. CDR3 DNA: TGCGCCAGCAGCCGCAATACGGGTGGGTCCAAACCCTACGAGCAGTACTTC.

The chain is built from TRBV5-6 and TRBJ2-7, with 13 nucleotides matching TRBD2. The CDR3 extends over 16 amino acids. Looked up from germline, CDR1 is SGHDT and CDR2 is YYEEEE. V shed 1 base, J shed 0 bases, and the junction held 1 base outside the gene matches. DNA of the CDR3: TGTGCCAGCAGCTTGTGGACTAGCGGGGGCTCCTACGAGCAGTACTTC. Translation: CASSLWTSGGSYEQYF.

J is TRBJ2-2 and V is TRBV2; no clear D. The CDR3 is made up of 14 amino acids. The V gene lost 2 bases and the J gene lost 4 bases, with 8 bases spanning the gap. Germline CDR1 reads SNHLY; CDR2 reads FYNNEI. The CDR3 DNA follows: TGTGCCAGCAGTGAATCAAGGAGCACCGGGGAGCTGTTTTTT. Protein product: CASSESRSTGELFF. Supplemented by reference TRBV2 and TRBJ2-2, the full variable domain reads EPEVTQTPSHQVTQMGQEVILRCVPISNHLYFYWYRQILGQKVEFLVSFYNNEISEKSEIFDDQFSVERPDGSNFTLKIRSTKLEDSAMYFCASSESRSTGELFFGEGSRLTVL.

This chain links TRBV25-1 with TRBJ1-2, with D hard to call. The CDR3 runs to 13 residues. Germline V CDR1 and CDR2: MGHDK, SYGVNS. V was pared by 4 bases and J by 8 bases, with 14 bases between. The CDR3 nucleotides read TGTGCCAGCAGTGGGATCCGGGTCGGGGGCTACACCTTC. Residues: CASSGIRVGGYTF.

The V and J genes are TRBV15 and TRBJ2-3; no reliable D call. Germline loops: CDR1 LNHNV, CDR2 YYDKDF (reference sequence). Trimming took 0 bases from V and 3 from J, leaving 4 bases between them. This CDR3 has 13 residues. This CDR3 reads CATSRDLTDTQYF. For the CDR3, the DNA is TGTGCCACCAGCAGAGATCTAACAGATACGCAGTATTTT.

J is TRBJ2-1 and V is TRBV5-5; weak D call: TRBD1 (6 bases). The V and J ends lost 0 bases and 7 bases respectively, with 8 bases between them. The CDR3 consists of 13 residues. Germline loops: CDR1 SGHKS, CDR2 YYEKEE (reference sequence). The chain's CDR3 is CASSLGGPNEQFF. The CDR3 nucleotides are TGTGCCAGCAGCTTGGGGGGGCCTAATGAGCAGTTCTTC. Filled out from reference TRBV5-5 and TRBJ2-1, the complete variable domain reads DAGVTQSPTHLIKTRGQQVTLRCSPISGHKSVSWYQQVLGQGPQFIFQYYEKEERGRGNFPDRFSARQFPNYSSELNVNALLLGDSALYLCASSLGGPNEQFFGPGTRLTVL.

The J gene is TRBJ2-5, the V gene TRBV2; TRBD1 matches at 12 bases. CDR3 length equals 14 residues. The J segment lost 4 bases and the V segment lost 7 bases, leaving 4 bases of the junction unmatched. Per germline, CDR1 SNHLY and CDR2 FYNNEI. In nucleotides, the CDR3 is TGTGCCAGCACTCGGGACAGGGGGCGAGAGACCCAGTACTTC. Its translation: CASTRDRGRETQYF. Variable domain in full (rest from reference TRBV2 and TRBJ2-5): EPEVTQTPSHQVTQMGQEVILRCVPISNHLYFYWYRQILGQKVEFLVSFYNNEISEKSEIFDDQFSVERPDGSNFTLKIRSTKLEDSAMYFCASTRDRGRETQYFGPGTRLLVL.

This chain uses TRBV19 with TRBJ2-7, with 11 bases fitting TRBD2. V lost 5 bases and J lost 3; bases outside the gene matches: 9. This CDR3 contains 16 residues. Germline lookup yields CDR1 LNHDA and CDR2 SQIVND (reference sequence). As DNA, the CDR3 is TGTGCCAGTAGTCCTATAGGGACTAGCGGCTACTACGAGCAGTACTTC. Translating it yields CASSPIGTSGYYEQYF.

The CDR3 is CASSRTSGWTDTQYF. As DNA, the CDR3 is TGTGCCAGCAGTCGGACTAGCGGATGGACAGATACGCAGTATTTT. The genes are TRBV6-5 and TRBJ2-3; 10 bases fit TRBD2. This CDR3 has 15 amino acids. Germline CDR1 and CDR2: MNHEY and SVGAGI. Trimming at V came to 5 bases and at J to 3 bases, leaving 5 bases not matched to a gene.

The chain combines TRBV14 with TRBJ1-2, with 9 nucleotides matching TRBD1. The CDR3 sequence is 14 residues long. Germline assignment: CDR1 SGHDN and CDR2 FVKESK. V shed 4 bases and J 5 bases; nucleotides not matched to a gene: 5. CDR3 loop: CASSRQGVGYGYTF. CDR3 DNA sequence: TGTGCCAGCAGCCGACAGGGGGTAGGATATGGCTACACCTTC.

This clone is a singleton in its sample. V is TRBV7-2 and J is TRBJ2-5; a weak D match, TRBD2 (6 bases). In germline, CDR1 is SGHTA, CDR2 FQGNSA. The CDR3 is 13 residues long. The germline V and J ends were trimmed by 7 bases and 2 bases, with 11 bases remaining between them. CDR3 amino acids: CASTRDVQETQYF. The CDR3 coding sequence is TGTGCCAGCACGCGGGACGTACAAGAGACCCAGTACTTC.

The chain employs TRBV11-2 and TRBJ2-1, with D possibly being TRBD1 (5 bases). Trimming took 8 bases from V and 4 from J, leaving 9 bases between them. Germline CDR1 SGHAT, CDR2 FQNNGV. The CDR3 has 12 amino acids. This CDR3 reads CASAGPYNEQFF. In DNA form, the CDR3 reads TGTGCCAGCGCAGGGCCTTACAATGAGCAGTTCTTC.